Sequencing of this T cell receptor beta chain was carried out in a study of blood T cell repertoires in COVID-19. About the study: Sites across the United States, Italy and Spain contributed samples from acute and convalescent COVID-19. From T cells, B-cell-depleted T cells, or PBMCs came the material, which was cDNA or gDNA.

Source study methods: The authors estimated nucleated cell counts from reference gene primer amplification. Generated by immunoSEQ multiplex PCR, the TCRdb table keeps only in-frame clones and is missing some. V and J calls and clone size are copied from that table; D and trimming were computed from the DNA. The table records around 100,000 clones, approximately 84% of them present only once. There are 13 residues in the CDR3. CDR1 is WNHNN, CDR2 SYGVQD, per germline (reference sequence). Trimming took 2 bases from V and 10 from J, leaving 14 bases between them. The sample taken for sequencing was peripheral blood. The clonotype originates from a woman aged 55 to 70 with acute or convalescent COVID-19. The chain has TRBV10-1 and TRBJ1-1; no clear D. The chain's CDR3 is CASSEAGLPVAFF. The DNA for the CDR3 is TGCGCCAGCAGTGAGGCTGGACTCCCCGTAGCTTTCTTT.